The clone carrying this T cell receptor beta chain was observed a handful of times. The antigen is not known. The study's library attached unique molecular identifiers to single cDNA molecules. TCRdb independently ran MiXCR on the RACE reads; one entry per CDR3 protein. The sample records roughly 38,000 distinct CDR3 sequences, roughly 7.2% being singletons. CDR1 and CDR2 from the germline V gene are LNHDA and SQIVND (reference sequence). Trimming pared 3 bases from V and 10 bases from J, leaving 13 bases between. The CDR3 is 13 residues long. The sample is drawn from a study of human T cells and chemical hapten exposure. Study-wide points: TCRs above 1 in 1000 frequency stayed constant with DPC sensitization.

Time point denoted: pre-sensitization, week 0. The treatment here: therapeutic diphenylcyclopropenone sensitization with weekly scalp DPC. The starting material, unfractionated whole blood, was used for total RNA extraction. The sequence was collected from a woman between 45 and 65 years old with alopecia areata. Some clones in this sample may be carry-over from other donors' samples. This specimen consisted of whole blood, obtained in connection with sensitization to the hapten diphenylcyclopropenone (DPC). J is TRBJ2-1 and V is TRBV19; D is undetermined. The CDR3 nucleotides are TGTGCCAGTAGTATGACCGCCTTGGGGGAGCAGTTCTTC. Protein: CASSMTALGEQFF.